The clone carrying this T cell receptor (beta chain) counts as medium-sized. In the original analysis: Differences in CDR3 between clinicopathological groups were drawn on to build a classifier intended to discriminate distant-metastatic papillary thyroid cancer patients. TCRdb re-called the PCR reads with MiXCR. In this record, the V and J calls reflect TCRdb's handling and not the investigators' own analysis. The repertoire holds some 23,000 clones, with around 28% as singletons. The CDR3 is 16 residues long. From germline, CDR1 is DFQATT and CDR2 SNEGSKA (reference sequence). Trimming removed 0 bases at V and 6 bases at J, with 18 bases between. This sample is drawn from a study of metastatic and nonmetastatic thyroid tumors. Every patient was untreated before thyroid surgery.

The sequencing input was tumor tissue. V usage is TRBV20-1 and J usage is TRBJ2-1; a possible D gene is TRBD2 (6 bases). The sequence came from a female donor with papillary thyroid cancer or a benign thyroid nodule (not recorded which). Some clones in this sample may be carry-over from other donors' samples. The CDR3 loop reads CSARDAGSDLLNEQFF. The CDR3 bases are TGCAGTGCTAGAGATGCCGGGAGCGATCTCCTCAATGAGCAGTTCTTC.